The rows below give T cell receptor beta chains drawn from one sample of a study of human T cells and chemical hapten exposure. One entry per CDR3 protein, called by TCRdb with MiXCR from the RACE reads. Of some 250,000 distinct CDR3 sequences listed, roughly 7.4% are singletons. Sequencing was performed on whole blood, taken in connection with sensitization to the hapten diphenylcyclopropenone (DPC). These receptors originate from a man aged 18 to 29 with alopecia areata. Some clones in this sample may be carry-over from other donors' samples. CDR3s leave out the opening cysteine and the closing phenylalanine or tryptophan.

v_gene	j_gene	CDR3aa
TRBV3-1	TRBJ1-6	ASSPTEGRELVGGYNSPLH
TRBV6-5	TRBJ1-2	ASRQGARYGYT
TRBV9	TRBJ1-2	ASSVDLLLDAGYT
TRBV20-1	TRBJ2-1	SARQPAAGEQF
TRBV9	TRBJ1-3	ASSVPSAGSAGNTIY
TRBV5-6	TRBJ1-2	ASSLPGVYGYT
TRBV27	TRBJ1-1	ASSFEGRNTEAF
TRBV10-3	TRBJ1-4	AIRQTGAKTTNEKLF
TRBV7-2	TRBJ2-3	ASSLPRDRSTDTQY
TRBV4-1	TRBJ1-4	ASSQDRGKNEKLF
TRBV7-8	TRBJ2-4	ASRLTRADIQY
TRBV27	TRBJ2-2	ASSIQGYTGELF
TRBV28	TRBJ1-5	ASSWSGAGNYNQPQH
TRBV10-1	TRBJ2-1	ASSTGILSSYNEQF
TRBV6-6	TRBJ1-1	VSSLMNTEAF
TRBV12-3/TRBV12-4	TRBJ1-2	ASSTRQGTANGYT
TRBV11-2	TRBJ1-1	ASSPAGIGAF
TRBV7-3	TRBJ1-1	ASSPARVGETEAF
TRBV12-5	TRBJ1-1	ASGLVLGRGRNTEAF
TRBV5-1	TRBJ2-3	ASSPTRAGTDTQY
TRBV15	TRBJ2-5	ATSREASGETQY
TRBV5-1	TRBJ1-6	ASSAGQGSGSPLH